This TCR beta chain was obtained from a study of shared clonotypes between healthy human individuals. Findings and limits, study-wide: Against clonotypes common to all four donors, non-shared ones had lower generation probabilities. Memory subsets generally showed smaller estimated richness than naive subsets did.

A remark on this clone: Its antigen is still unknown.

V was clipped by 5 bases and J by 5 bases, with 14 bases between them. The CDR3 runs to 14 residues. Germline V lookup: CDR1 ENHRY, CDR2 SYGVKD. In the naive CD8 group, cells lacked CD45RO and were positively selected for CCR7, so terminally differentiated effector memory CD45RA+ cells were left out. Some 30,000 T cell genomes (around 200 ng DNA) went into each sorted-subset replicate. In the original analysis: With immunoSEQ giving junction-only sequences and no quality scores, filtering differed. The assay was immunoSEQ multiplex PCR, and TCRdb's table has in-frame clones only and misses some. V, J and clone size were drawn from that table, and D and trimming were deduced from the DNA. The table has about 2.1 million clones, about 92% seen once; the top ten hold 1.7%.

The sample was naive CD8+ T cells from PBMCs. The receptor was isolated from a man aged 18 to 30 in good health. Some clones in this sample may be carry-over from other donors' samples. The rearrangement joins TRBV10-3 to TRBJ2-3; D may be TRBD2 (6 bases). The CDR3 reads CAISLGSEIDTQYF. The CDR3 bases are TGTGCCATCAGTCTCGGGAGTGAAATAGATACGCAGTATTTT.